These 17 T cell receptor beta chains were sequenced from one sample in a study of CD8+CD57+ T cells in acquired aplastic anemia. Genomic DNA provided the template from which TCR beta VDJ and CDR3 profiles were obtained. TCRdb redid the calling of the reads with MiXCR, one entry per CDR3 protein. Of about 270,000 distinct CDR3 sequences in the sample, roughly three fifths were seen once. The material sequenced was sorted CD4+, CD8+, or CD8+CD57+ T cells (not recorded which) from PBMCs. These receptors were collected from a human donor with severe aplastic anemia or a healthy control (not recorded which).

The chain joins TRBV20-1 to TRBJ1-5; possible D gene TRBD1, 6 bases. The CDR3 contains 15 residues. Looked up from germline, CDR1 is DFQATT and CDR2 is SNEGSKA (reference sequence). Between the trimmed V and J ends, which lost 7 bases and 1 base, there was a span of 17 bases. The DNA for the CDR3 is TGCAGTGGGATACAGGGTTTGGGAAGCAATCAGCCCCAGCATTTT. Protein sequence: CSGIQGLGSNQPQHF.

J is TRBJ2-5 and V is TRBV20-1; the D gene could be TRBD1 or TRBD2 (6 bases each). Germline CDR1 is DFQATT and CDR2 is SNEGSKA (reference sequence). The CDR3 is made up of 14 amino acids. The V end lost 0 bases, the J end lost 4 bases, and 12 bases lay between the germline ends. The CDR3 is CSAREGRGGETQYF. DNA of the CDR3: TGCAGTGCTAGAGAAGGCAGGGGAGGAGAGACCCAGTACTTC.

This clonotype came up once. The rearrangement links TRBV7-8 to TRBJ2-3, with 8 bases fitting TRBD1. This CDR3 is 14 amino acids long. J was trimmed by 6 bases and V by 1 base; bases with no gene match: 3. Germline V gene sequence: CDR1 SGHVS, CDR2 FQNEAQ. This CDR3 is CASSLVQGGDTQYF. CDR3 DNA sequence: TGTGCCAGCAGCTTAGTACAGGGGGGCGATACGCAGTATTTT.

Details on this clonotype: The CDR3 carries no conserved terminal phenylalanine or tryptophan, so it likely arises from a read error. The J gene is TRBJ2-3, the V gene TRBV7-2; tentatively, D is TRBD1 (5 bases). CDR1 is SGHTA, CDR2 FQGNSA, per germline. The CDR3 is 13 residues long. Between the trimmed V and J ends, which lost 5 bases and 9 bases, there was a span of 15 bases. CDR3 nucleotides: TGTGCCAGCAGCCGACAGATCACAGGCACGCAGTATCTT. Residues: CASSRQITGTQYL.

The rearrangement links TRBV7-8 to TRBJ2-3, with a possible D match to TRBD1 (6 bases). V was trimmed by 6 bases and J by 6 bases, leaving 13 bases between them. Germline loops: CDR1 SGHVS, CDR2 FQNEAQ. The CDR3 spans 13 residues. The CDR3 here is CASRIDRGDTQYF. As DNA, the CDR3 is TGTGCCAGCAGAATAGATAGGGGGGATACGCAGTATTTT.

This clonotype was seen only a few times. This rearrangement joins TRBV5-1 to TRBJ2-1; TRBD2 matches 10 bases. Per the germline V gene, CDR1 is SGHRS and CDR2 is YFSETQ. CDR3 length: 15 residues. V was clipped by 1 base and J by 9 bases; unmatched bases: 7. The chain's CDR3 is CASSLQRGGLSEQFF. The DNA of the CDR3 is TGCGCCAGCAGCTTGCAGCGGGGGGGCTTAAGTGAGCAGTTCTTC. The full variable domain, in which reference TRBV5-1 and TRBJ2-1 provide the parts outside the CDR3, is KAGVTQTPRYLIKTRGQQVTLSCSPISGHRSVSWYQQTPGQGLQFLFEYFSETQRNKGNFPGRFSGRQFSNSRSEMNVSTLELGDSALYLCASSLQRGGLSEQFFGPGTRLTVL.

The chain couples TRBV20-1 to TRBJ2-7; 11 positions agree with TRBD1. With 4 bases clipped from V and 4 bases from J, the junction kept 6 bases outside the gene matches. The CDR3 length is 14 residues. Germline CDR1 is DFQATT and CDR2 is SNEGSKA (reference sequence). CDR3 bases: TGCAGTGCTAATAGGGACAGGGGGTGGTACGAGCAGTACTTC. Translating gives CSANRDRGWYEQYF.

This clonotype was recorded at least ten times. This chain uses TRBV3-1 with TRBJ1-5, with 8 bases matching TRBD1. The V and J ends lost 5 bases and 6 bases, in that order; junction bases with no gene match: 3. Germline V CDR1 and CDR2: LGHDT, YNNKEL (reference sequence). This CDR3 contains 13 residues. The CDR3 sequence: CASSAGGVQPQHF. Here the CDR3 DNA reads TGTGCCAGCAGCGCAGGGGGCGTTCAGCCCCAGCATTTT.

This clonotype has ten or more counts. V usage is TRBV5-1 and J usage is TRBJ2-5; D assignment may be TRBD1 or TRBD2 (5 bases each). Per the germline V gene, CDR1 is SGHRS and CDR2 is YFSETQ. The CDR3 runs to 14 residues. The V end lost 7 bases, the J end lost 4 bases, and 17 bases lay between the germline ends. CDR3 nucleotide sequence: TGCGCCAGCCTTTCGGGACCCATGGGAGAGACCCAGTACTTC. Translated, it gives CASLSGPMGETQYF.

The CDR3: CAISDQQGPYEQYF. The CDR3 nucleotides are TGTGCCATCAGTGACCAACAGGGACCCTACGAGCAGTACTTC. The chain recombines TRBV10-3 with TRBJ2-7, with D perhaps matching TRBD1 (6 bases). Germline V gene lookup returns CDR1 ENHRY and CDR2 SYGVKD. Trimming removed 3 bases from V and 2 bases from J, with 11 bases in between. The CDR3 covers 14 residues.

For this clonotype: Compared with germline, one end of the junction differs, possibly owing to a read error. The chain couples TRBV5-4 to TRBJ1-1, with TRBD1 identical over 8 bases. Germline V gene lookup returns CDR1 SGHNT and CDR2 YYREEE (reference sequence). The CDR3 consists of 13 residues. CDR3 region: CLCRQGAYAEAFF. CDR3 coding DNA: TGCCTTTGCAGGCAGGGGGCGTACGCTGAAGCTTTCTTT.

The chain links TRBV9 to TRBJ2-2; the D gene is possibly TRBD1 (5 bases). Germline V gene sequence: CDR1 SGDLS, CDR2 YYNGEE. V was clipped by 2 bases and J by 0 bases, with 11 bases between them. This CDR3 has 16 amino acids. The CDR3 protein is CASSVGVGPNTGELFF. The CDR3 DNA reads TGTGCCAGCAGCGTGGGTGTGGGGCCGAACACCGGGGAGCTGTTTTTT.

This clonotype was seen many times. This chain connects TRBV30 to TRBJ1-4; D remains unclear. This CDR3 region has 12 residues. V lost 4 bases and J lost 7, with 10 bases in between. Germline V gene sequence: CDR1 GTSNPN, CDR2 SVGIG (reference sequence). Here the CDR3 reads CAWTGSGEKLFF. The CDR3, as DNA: TGTGCCTGGACCGGGTCCGGTGAAAAACTGTTTTTT.

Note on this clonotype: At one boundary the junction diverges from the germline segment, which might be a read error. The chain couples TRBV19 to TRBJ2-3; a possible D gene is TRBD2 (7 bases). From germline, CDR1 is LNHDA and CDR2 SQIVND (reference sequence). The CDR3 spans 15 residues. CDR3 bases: TGTGCCACTAGTACCGGGGGGACATGGCAAGATACGCAGTATTTT. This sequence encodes CATSTGGTWQDTQYF.

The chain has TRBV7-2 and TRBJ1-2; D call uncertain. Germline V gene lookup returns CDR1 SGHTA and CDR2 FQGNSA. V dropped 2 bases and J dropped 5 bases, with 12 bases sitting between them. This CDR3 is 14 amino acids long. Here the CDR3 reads CASSLSAADYGYTF. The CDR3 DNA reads TGTGCCAGCAGCTTAAGTGCGGCAGATTATGGCTACACCTTC.

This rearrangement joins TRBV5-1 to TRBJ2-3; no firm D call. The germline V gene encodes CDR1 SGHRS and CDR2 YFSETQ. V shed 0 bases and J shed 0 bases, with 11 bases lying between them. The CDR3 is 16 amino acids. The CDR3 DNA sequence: TGCGCCAGCAGCTTGGCCGGGTTCCTGAGCACAGATACGCAGTATTTT. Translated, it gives CASSLAGFLSTDTQYF.

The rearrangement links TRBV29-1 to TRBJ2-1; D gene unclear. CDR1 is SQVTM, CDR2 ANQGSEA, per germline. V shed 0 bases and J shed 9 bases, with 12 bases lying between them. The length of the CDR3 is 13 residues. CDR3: CSVEDGLVPEQFF. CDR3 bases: TGCAGCGTTGAAGATGGGCTAGTGCCTGAGCAGTTCTTC.